This T cell receptor beta chain is from a study of tumour-infiltrating T cells in Burkitt lymphoma. About the research overall: Overall and progression-free survival were predicted by productive clonality.

TCRdb's copy holds only in-frame clones and misses some; the assay was immunoSEQ multiplex PCR. In the table there are more than 600 clones, roughly 92% of which are singletons. Germline V gene sequence: CDR1 MNHNS, CDR2 SASEGT. Trimming removed 4 bases at V and 9 bases at J, with 4 bases between. The CDR3 contains 11 residues. Sequencing was performed on tumor tissue. This receptor was identified in a human donor with diffuse large B-cell lymphoma. The rearrangement links TRBV6-1 to TRBJ1-6; unclear D gene. The CDR3 coding sequence is TGTGCCAGCAGTGGGGGTTCACCCCTCCACTTT. It is translated as CASSGGSPLHF.